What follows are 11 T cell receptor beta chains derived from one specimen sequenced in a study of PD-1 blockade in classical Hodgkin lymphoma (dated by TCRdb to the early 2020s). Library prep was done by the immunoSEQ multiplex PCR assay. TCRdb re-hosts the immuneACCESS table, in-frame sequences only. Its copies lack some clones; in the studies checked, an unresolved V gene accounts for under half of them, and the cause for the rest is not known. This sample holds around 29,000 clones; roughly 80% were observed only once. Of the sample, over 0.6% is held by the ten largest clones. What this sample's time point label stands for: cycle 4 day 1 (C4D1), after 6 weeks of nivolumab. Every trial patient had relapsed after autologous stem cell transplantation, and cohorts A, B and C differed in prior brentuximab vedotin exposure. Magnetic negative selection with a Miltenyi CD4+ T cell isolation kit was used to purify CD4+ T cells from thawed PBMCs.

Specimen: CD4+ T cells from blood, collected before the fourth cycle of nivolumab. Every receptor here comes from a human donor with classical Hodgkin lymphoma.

Here the CDR3 reads CASTSRRIATDTQYF. The CDR3, as DNA: TGTGCCAGCACCTCTAGGAGGATCGCCACAGATACGCAGTATTTT. The rearrangement joins TRBV6-5 to TRBJ2-3; D is possibly TRBD2 (5 bases). The V gene's germline CDR1 is MNHEY and CDR2 SVGAGI. V gave up 7 bases and J gave up 2 bases, with 16 bases separating them. This CDR3 is 15 amino acids long.

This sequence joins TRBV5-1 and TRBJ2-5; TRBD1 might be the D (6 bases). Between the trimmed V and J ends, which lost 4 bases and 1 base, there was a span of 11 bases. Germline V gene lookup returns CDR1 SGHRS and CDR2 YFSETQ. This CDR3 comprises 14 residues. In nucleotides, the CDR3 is TGCGCCAGCAGCGGAAACAGGGCCCAAGAGACCCAGTACTTC. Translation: CASSGNRAQETQYF.

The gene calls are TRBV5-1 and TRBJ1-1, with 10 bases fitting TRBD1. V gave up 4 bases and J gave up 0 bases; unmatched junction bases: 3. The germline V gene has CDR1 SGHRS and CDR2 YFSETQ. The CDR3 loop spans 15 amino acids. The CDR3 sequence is CASSTGQGVNTEAFF. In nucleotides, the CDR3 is TGCGCCAGCAGCACTGGACAGGGGGTGAACACTGAAGCTTTCTTT.

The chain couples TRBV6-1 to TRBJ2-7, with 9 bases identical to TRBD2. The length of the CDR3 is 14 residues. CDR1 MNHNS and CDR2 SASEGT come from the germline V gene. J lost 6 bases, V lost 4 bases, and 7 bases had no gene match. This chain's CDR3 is CASSGGLAVSEQYF. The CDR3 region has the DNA TGTGCCAGCAGTGGGGGACTAGCCGTGAGCGAGCAGTACTTC.

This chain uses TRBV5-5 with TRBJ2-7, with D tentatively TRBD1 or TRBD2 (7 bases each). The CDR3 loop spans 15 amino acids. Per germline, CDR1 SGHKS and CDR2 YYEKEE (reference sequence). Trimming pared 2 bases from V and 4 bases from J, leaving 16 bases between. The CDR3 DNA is TGTGCCAGCAGCTTAGCCCCCCAGGGGGGGTACGAGCAGTACTTC. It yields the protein CASSLAPQGGYEQYF.

This CDR3 is CASSPSRDSNSPLHF. Written as DNA, the CDR3 is TGTGCCAGCAGCCCGTCCCGGGACTCGAATTCACCCCTCCACTTT. V and J are TRBV6-5 and TRBJ1-6; maybe TRBD1 (5 bases). The CDR3 runs to 15 residues. V was cut by 6 bases and J by 7 bases, with 16 bases left in between. Germline CDR1 MNHEY, CDR2 SVGAGI.

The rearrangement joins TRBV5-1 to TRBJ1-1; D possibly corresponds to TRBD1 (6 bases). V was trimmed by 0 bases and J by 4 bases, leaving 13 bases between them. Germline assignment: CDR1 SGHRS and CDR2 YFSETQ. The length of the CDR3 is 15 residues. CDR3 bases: TGCGCCAGCAGCTTGGAGGGGGGATGGAGCACTGAAGCTTTCTTT. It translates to CASSLEGGWSTEAFF.

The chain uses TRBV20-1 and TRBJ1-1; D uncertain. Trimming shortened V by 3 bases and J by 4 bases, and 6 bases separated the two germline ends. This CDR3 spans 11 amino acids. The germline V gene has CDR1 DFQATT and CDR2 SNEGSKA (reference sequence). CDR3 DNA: TGCAGTGCTAGGGACCCCACTGAAGCTTTCTTT. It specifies CSARDPTEAFF.

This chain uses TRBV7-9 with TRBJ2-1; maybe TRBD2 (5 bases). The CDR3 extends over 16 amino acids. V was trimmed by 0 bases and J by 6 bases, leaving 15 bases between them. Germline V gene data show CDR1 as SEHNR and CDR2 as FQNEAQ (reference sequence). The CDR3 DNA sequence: TGTGCCAGCAGCTTAGCGCCGTTACTAGTCGGCAATGAGCAGTTCTTC. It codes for CASSLAPLLVGNEQFF.

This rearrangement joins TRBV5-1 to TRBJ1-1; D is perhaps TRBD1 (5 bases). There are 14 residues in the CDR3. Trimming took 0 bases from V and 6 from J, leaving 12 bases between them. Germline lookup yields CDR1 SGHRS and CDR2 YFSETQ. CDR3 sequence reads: CASSLDTLGAEAFF. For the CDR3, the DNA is TGCGCCAGCAGCTTGGATACGTTGGGGGCTGAAGCTTTCTTT.

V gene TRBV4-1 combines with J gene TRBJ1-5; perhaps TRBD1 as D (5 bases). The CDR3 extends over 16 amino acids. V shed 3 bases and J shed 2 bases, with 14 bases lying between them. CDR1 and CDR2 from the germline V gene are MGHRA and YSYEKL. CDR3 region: CASSQDAGIRNQPQHF. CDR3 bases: TGCGCCAGCAGCCAGGACGCAGGGATCCGCAATCAGCCCCAGCATTTT.